The rows below give T cell receptor beta chains drawn from one sample of a study of blood T cell repertoires in COVID-19. Some clones are missing from TCRdb's copy, which holds only in-frame ones; the method was immunoSEQ multiplex PCR. This sample has roughly 380,000 clones, with roughly 87% found just once. The sample was PBMCs or T cells enriched from blood (not recorded which). These receptor sequences come from a woman in her 30s who had recovered from COVID-19. CDR3s include the opening cysteine and the closing phenylalanine or tryptophan. The D gene is left open where the match is weak. The size of a clone is reported for some rows only, either as once, few or many, or as a class for expanded clones.

TRBD1	TRBV5-8	TRBJ1-2	once	CASSLKQGAYYGYTF	TGTGCCAGCAGCTTGAAACAGGGGGCCTACTATGGCTACACCTTC
-	TRBV29-1	TRBJ2-3	-	CSVVGLADTQYF	TGCAGCGTTGTGGGCCTCGCAGATACGCAGTATTTT
-	TRBV10-3	TRBJ2-1	-	CAISDRIEQFF	TGTGCCATCAGTGACAGGATTGAGCAGTTCTTC
TRBD2	TRBV7-2	TRBJ2-5	-	CASSSGLAGLQETQYF	TGTGCCAGCAGCTCCGGACTAGCGGGGCTCCAAGAGACCCAGTACTTC
-	TRBV4-2	TRBJ2-7	-	CASSQDPGTYEQYF	TGTGCCAGCAGCCAAGACCCGGGTACCTACGAGCAGTACTTC
TRBD1	TRBV7-9	TRBJ1-2	-	CASSLSPGGRGYTF	TGTGCCAGCAGCTTATCCCCAGGGGGTAGGGGCTACACCTTC
-	TRBV7-9	TRBJ2-3	-	CASSFFSGSPDTQYF	TGTGCCAGCAGCTTTTTTTCCGGGAGCCCAGATACGCAGTATTTT
-	TRBV28	TRBJ1-4	-	CASMEWTNEKLFF	TGTGCCAGCATGGAGTGGACTAATGAAAAACTGTTTTTT
TRBD2	TRBV11-3	TRBJ2-3	-	CASSRTSGGTDTQYF	TGTGCCAGCAGCCGGACTAGCGGGGGCACAGATACGCAGTATTTT
-	TRBV7-2	TRBJ2-3	few	CASRRGTVSTDTQYF	TGTGCCAGCAGGCGCGGGACCGTTAGCACAGATACGCAGTATTTT
-	TRBV7-8	TRBJ2-7	-	CASSAPSRDIYLLSYEQYF	TGTGCCAGCAGCGCCCCATCCCGGGACATCTACCTGTTATCCTACGAGCAGTACTTC
TRBD1	TRBV7-9	TRBJ1-3	-	CASRSGQGAFAGNTIYF	TGTGCCAGCAGATCCGGACAGGGGGCATTCGCTGGAAACACCATATATTTT
TRBD1	TRBV5-1	TRBJ1-2	-	CASSFTGGRSYGYTF	TGCGCCAGCAGCTTTACAGGGGGCAGGAGCTATGGCTACACCTTC
-	TRBV27	TRBJ2-7	-	CASISPSPVPYEQYF	TGTGCCAGCATATCCCCCTCCCCGGTTCCCTACGAGCAGTACTTC
TRBD2	TRBV11-2	TRBJ2-7	-	CASSPLAGRYEQYF	TGTGCCAGCAGCCCCTTAGCGGGAAGGTACGAGCAGTACTTC
-	TRBV27	TRBJ1-2	-	CASSSNVQGFYGYTF	TGTGCCAGCAGTTCAAACGTACAGGGCTTCTATGGCTACACCTTC
-	TRBV3-1/TRBV3-2	TRBJ2-2	-	CASSQGLGELFF	TGTGCCAGCAGCCAAGGGCTCGGGGAGCTGTTTTTT
TRBD1	TRBV27	TRBJ1-2	-	CASRGQGTNYGYTF	TGTGCCAGCAGAGGACAGGGAACTAACTATGGCTACACCTTC
-	TRBV4-2	TRBJ1-5	-	CASSQDYTSNQPQHF	TGTGCCAGCAGCCAAGATTACACTAGCAATCAGCCCCAGCATTTT
-	TRBV5-1	TRBJ1-2	-	CASSSTQGAGGYTF	TGCGCCAGCAGCTCAACACAGGGAGCTGGCGGCTACACCTTC